A selection of T cell receptor beta chains follows, all from one sample in a study of cytomegalovirus exposure and HLA in healthy donors. Repertoires were generated with immunoSEQ multiplex PCR, while TCRdb's copy carries only in-frame clones and drops some. Of a few hundred thousand clones in the sample, roughly 88% are singletons; the top ten hold 0.9% to 1%. The sequencing sample was made of PBMCs. The source is a man under 40 in good health and CMV-seronegative. Each CDR3 is given with its conserved first and last residue. A D gene is named only where the DNA matches it firmly. Expanded clones get a size class; other rows say once, few or many, or leave the size out.

D: -; size: -; J: TRBJ2-2; V: TRBV18; CDR3: CASSPLAGTNTGELFF; DNA: TGTGCCAGCTCACCACTGGCGGGGACGAACACCGGGGAGCTGTTTTTT
D: TRBD2; size: -; J: TRBJ2-7; V: TRBV6-6; CDR3: CASSYGTKYEQYF; DNA: TGTGCCAGCAGTTACGGGACTAAATACGAGCAGTACTTC
D: -; size: -; J: TRBJ2-6; V: TRBV25-1; CDR3: CASSEWQAGANVLTF; DNA: TGTGCCAGCAGTGAATGGCAGGCTGGGGCCAACGTCCTGACTTTC
D: -; size: -; J: TRBJ2-1; V: TRBV4-1; CDR3: CASSPTDYNEQFF; DNA: TGCGCCAGCTCCCCGACAGACTACAATGAGCAGTTCTTC
D: -; size: -; J: TRBJ1-3; V: TRBV5-8; CDR3: CASSLWAPGLGNTIYF; DNA: TGTGCCAGCAGCTTGTGGGCGCCGGGACTTGGAAACACCATATATTTT
D: -; size: -; J: TRBJ1-1; V: TRBV19; CDR3: CASTQGLGEAFF; DNA: TGTGCCAGCACACAGGGCCTTGGTGAAGCTTTCTTT
D: TRBD1; size: once; J: TRBJ2-5; V: TRBV2; CDR3: CASSATGLYQETQYF; DNA: TGTGCCAGCAGCGCGACAGGGCTCTACCAAGAGACCCAGTACTTC
D: TRBD1; size: -; J: TRBJ1-5; V: TRBV6-1; CDR3: CASSESGGSPGNQPQHF; DNA: TGTGCCAGCAGTGAATCAGGGGGGAGTCCTGGCAATCAGCCCCAGCATTTT
D: -; size: -; J: TRBJ1-1; V: TRBV5-4; CDR3: CASSPREGNPEAFF; DNA: TGTGCCAGCAGCCCAAGGGAGGGTAACCCTGAAGCTTTCTTT
D: TRBD2; size: -; J: TRBJ2-7; V: TRBV4-2; CDR3: CASSPGRGATYEQYF; DNA: TGTGCCAGCAGCCCCGGGCGGGGGGCCACCTACGAGCAGTACTTC
D: TRBD2; size: -; J: TRBJ2-7; V: TRBV4-2; CDR3: CASSHYLAGGTYEQYF; DNA: TGTGCCAGCAGCCATTACCTAGCGGGGGGGACCTACGAGCAGTACTTC
D: TRBD1; size: -; J: TRBJ2-3; V: TRBV11-2; CDR3: CASSATGTGLDTQYF; DNA: TGTGCCAGCAGCGCTACCGGGACAGGGCTAGATACGCAGTATTTT
D: TRBD1; size: -; J: TRBJ2-1; V: TRBV14; CDR3: CASSPTGWEQFF; DNA: TGTGCCAGCAGCCCGACAGGGTGGGAGCAGTTCTTC
D: TRBD1; size: -; J: TRBJ2-1; V: TRBV29-1; CDR3: CSVRQGASGSYNEQFF; DNA: TGCAGCGTTCGACAGGGGGCTAGCGGCTCCTACAATGAGCAGTTCTTC
D: -; size: -; J: TRBJ2-3; V: TRBV2; CDR3: CARGGVSSTDTQYF; DNA: TGTGCCCGAGGCGGGGTTTCTAGCACAGATACGCAGTATTTT
D: TRBD2; size: once; J: TRBJ2-3; V: TRBV7-6; CDR3: CASSSKSAGVVYTDTQYF; DNA: TGTGCCAGCAGCTCGAAATCGGCGGGGGTGGTTTACACAGATACGCAGTATTTT
D: TRBD1; size: -; J: TRBJ1-5; V: TRBV15; CDR3: CATSRTGHNQPQHF; DNA: TGTGCCACCAGCAGGACAGGGCACAATCAGCCCCAGCATTTT
D: -; size: -; J: TRBJ1-3; V: TRBV2; CDR3: CASSERRQGSGNIIYF; DNA: TGTGCCAGCAGTGAACGACGCCAGGGGTCTGGAAACATCATATATTTT
D: -; size: -; J: TRBJ1-5; V: TRBV4-1; CDR3: CASSQDRGKGQPQHF; DNA: TGCGCCAGCAGCCAAGATAGGGGGAAGGGTCAGCCCCAGCATTTT
D: -; size: -; J: TRBJ2-1; V: TRBV29-1; CDR3: CSVEVGQAYNEQFF; DNA: TGCAGCGTTGAAGTAGGCCAGGCTTACAATGAGCAGTTCTTC
D: -; size: -; J: TRBJ2-3; V: TRBV6-6; CDR3: CASNGGGESTDTQYF; DNA: TGTGCCAGCAACGGAGGTGGGGAGAGCACAGATACGCAGTATTTT
D: -; size: -; J: TRBJ1-2; V: TRBV4-2; CDR3: CASSQDQGGGYGYTF; DNA: TGTGCCAGCAGCCAAGATCAGGGAGGGGGCTATGGCTACACCTTC
D: -; size: -; J: TRBJ2-7; V: TRBV27; CDR3: CASSSPLSYEQYF; DNA: TGTGCCAGCAGCTCTCCCCTCTCCTACGAGCAGTACTTC
D: -; size: -; J: TRBJ2-2; V: TRBV7-2; CDR3: CASSLNFRGSTGELFF; DNA: TGTGCCAGCAGCTTGAATTTCAGGGGAAGTACCGGGGAGCTGTTTTTT
D: -; size: -; J: TRBJ1-1; V: TRBV18; CDR3: CASSPTRQESNTEAFF; DNA: TGTGCCAGCTCACCAACGAGACAGGAATCGAACACTGAAGCTTTCTTT
D: -; size: -; J: TRBJ1-1; V: TRBV5-1; CDR3: CASSSPAGRQTEAFF; DNA: TGCGCCAGCAGCTCGCCGGCAGGGCGCCAAACTGAAGCTTTCTTT
D: -; size: -; J: TRBJ1-2; V: TRBV15; CDR3: CATSSTTYGYTF; DNA: TGTGCCACCAGCAGTACGACTTATGGCTACACCTTC
D: -; size: -; J: TRBJ2-7; V: TRBV28; CDR3: CASSLSLAVYEQYF; DNA: TGTGCCAGCAGTTTATCTCTAGCAGTATACGAGCAGTACTTC
D: -; size: once; J: TRBJ2-7; V: TRBV6-1; CDR3: CASSEAVSYEQYF; DNA: TGTGCCAGCAGTGAAGCAGTGAGCTACGAGCAGTACTTC
D: -; size: -; J: TRBJ1-1; V: TRBV6-5; CDR3: CASSYAGSNTEAFF; DNA: TGTGCCAGCAGTTACGCAGGGTCGAACACTGAAGCTTTCTTT
D: -; size: -; J: TRBJ1-1; V: TRBV5-4; CDR3: CASSFGHTEAFF; DNA: TGTGCCAGCAGCTTTGGGCACACTGAAGCTTTCTTT
D: -; size: -; J: TRBJ1-3; V: TRBV6-1; CDR3: CASSYKSTIYF; DNA: TGTGCCAGCAGTTACAAAAGCACCATATATTTT
D: TRBD1; size: -; J: TRBJ2-7; V: TRBV28; CDR3: CASSPGQGYEQYF; DNA: TGTGCCAGCAGTCCCGGACAGGGCTACGAGCAGTACTTC
D: -; size: -; J: TRBJ1-2; V: TRBV19; CDR3: CASSTQQGNYGYTF; DNA: TGTGCCAGTAGTACTCAACAGGGTAACTACGGCTACACCTTC
D: -; size: -; J: TRBJ1-4; V: TRBV7-9; CDR3: CASSLPGWGQLFF; DNA: TGTGCCAGCAGCTTACCAGGGTGGGGCCAACTGTTTTTT
D: TRBD1; size: -; J: TRBJ2-5; V: TRBV5-1; CDR3: CASSPRTGEAGETQYF; DNA: TGCGCCAGCAGCCCTCGGACAGGGGAGGCTGGAGAGACCCAGTACTTC
D: TRBD1; size: -; J: TRBJ2-3; V: TRBV7-9; CDR3: CASRQQQGANTQYF; DNA: TGTGCCAGCAGGCAACAACAGGGGGCGAATACGCAGTATTTT
D: -; size: -; J: TRBJ1-3; V: TRBV5-1; CDR3: CASSFVAAGASSGNTIYF; DNA: TGCGCCAGCAGCTTTGTTGCGGCAGGGGCGTCCTCTGGAAACACCATATATTTT
D: TRBD2; size: -; J: TRBJ2-5; V: TRBV29-1; CDR3: CSVGGIAGGTETQYF; DNA: TGCAGCGTTGGTGGTATAGCGGGGGGAACAGAGACCCAGTACTTC
D: -; size: -; J: TRBJ1-1; V: TRBV29-1; CDR3: CSVGQAEAFF; DNA: TGCAGCGTTGGGCAGGCTGAAGCTTTCTTT
D: -; size: -; J: TRBJ2-7; V: TRBV28; CDR3: CASTPSGVAYEQYF; DNA: TGTGCCAGCACCCCATCGGGGGTAGCCTACGAGCAGTACTTC
D: -; size: -; J: TRBJ2-7; V: TRBV5-4; CDR3: CASSLRGQGIYEQYF; DNA: TGTGCCAGCAGCTTGCGCGGCCAGGGGATTTACGAGCAGTACTTC
D: TRBD2; size: -; J: TRBJ2-1; V: TRBV5-1; CDR3: CASSSAGEQFF; DNA: TGCGCCAGCAGCTCAGCGGGGGAGCAGTTCTTC
D: -; size: -; J: TRBJ1-4; V: TRBV7-8; CDR3: CASSSDQGWVNEKLFF; DNA: TGTGCCAGCAGCTCCGACCAGGGCTGGGTTAATGAAAAACTGTTTTTT
D: -; size: -; J: TRBJ1-3; V: TRBV9; CDR3: CASSGGLQTDLSGNTIYF; DNA: TGTGCCAGCAGCGGAGGCTTACAAACCGATCTCTCTGGAAACACCATATATTTT
D: -; size: -; J: TRBJ1-4; V: TRBV15; CDR3: CATSREARGGEKLFF; DNA: TGTGCCACCAGCAGAGAGGCCAGGGGTGGTGAAAAACTGTTTTTT
D: -; size: few; J: TRBJ2-7; V: TRBV18; CDR3: CASSPFTVPYEQYF; DNA: TGTGCCAGCTCACCATTCACAGTCCCCTACGAGCAGTACTTC
D: -; size: -; J: TRBJ1-1; V: TRBV18; CDR3: CASSHLTTGNTEAFF; DNA: TGTGCCAGCTCACATTTGACAACCGGAAACACTGAAGCTTTCTTT
D: -; size: -; J: TRBJ1-5; V: TRBV5-5; CDR3: CASSLQQGNDQPQHF; DNA: TGTGCCAGCAGCCTCCAACAGGGTAACGATCAGCCCCAGCATTTT
D: -; size: -; J: TRBJ2-3; V: TRBV5-4; CDR3: CASSIGTQASTDTQYF; DNA: TGTGCCAGCAGCATAGGTACCCAGGCGAGCACAGATACGCAGTATTTT
D: -; size: -; J: TRBJ2-7; V: TRBV7-9; CDR3: CASRPGNSYEQYF; DNA: TGTGCCAGCAGACCGGGAAACTCCTACGAGCAGTACTTC
D: -; size: once; J: TRBJ1-4; V: TRBV6-5; CDR3: CASSYKGHTNEKLFF; DNA: TGTGCCAGCAGTTACAAGGGACACACAAATGAAAAACTGTTTTTT
D: TRBD1; size: -; J: TRBJ1-5; V: TRBV9; CDR3: CASSAQGFSQPQHF; DNA: TGTGCCAGCAGCGCACAGGGGTTCAGTCAGCCCCAGCATTTT
D: -; size: -; J: TRBJ1-5; V: TRBV7-9; CDR3: CASSLDGRSNQPQHF; DNA: TGTGCCAGCAGCTTAGATGGGCGTAGCAATCAGCCCCAGCATTTT
D: -; size: -; J: TRBJ1-1; V: TRBV6-5; CDR3: CASSYRGGGTEAFF; DNA: TGTGCCAGCAGTTACCGGGGGGGAGGCACTGAAGCTTTCTTT
D: TRBD2; size: -; J: TRBJ2-5; V: TRBV7-8; CDR3: CASSQRLAGLQETQYF; DNA: TGTGCCAGCAGCCAGCGACTAGCGGGGCTTCAAGAGACCCAGTACTTC
D: -; size: once; J: TRBJ2-3; V: TRBV5-1; CDR3: CASSFFTDTQYF; DNA: TGCGCCAGCAGCTTCTTTACAGATACGCAGTATTTT
D: -; size: -; J: TRBJ2-5; V: TRBV11-1; CDR3: CASSSGPLGETQYF; DNA: TGTGCCAGCAGCTCAGGCCCATTAGGAGAGACCCAGTACTTC
D: TRBD1; size: -; J: TRBJ1-1; V: TRBV18; CDR3: CASSGGQGVTEAFF; DNA: TGTGCCAGCTCAGGCGGACAGGGAGTCACTGAAGCTTTCTTT
D: -; size: -; J: TRBJ2-1; V: TRBV6-6; CDR3: CASRVSTGYNEQFF; DNA: TGTGCCAGCCGAGTATCGACAGGCTACAATGAGCAGTTCTTC